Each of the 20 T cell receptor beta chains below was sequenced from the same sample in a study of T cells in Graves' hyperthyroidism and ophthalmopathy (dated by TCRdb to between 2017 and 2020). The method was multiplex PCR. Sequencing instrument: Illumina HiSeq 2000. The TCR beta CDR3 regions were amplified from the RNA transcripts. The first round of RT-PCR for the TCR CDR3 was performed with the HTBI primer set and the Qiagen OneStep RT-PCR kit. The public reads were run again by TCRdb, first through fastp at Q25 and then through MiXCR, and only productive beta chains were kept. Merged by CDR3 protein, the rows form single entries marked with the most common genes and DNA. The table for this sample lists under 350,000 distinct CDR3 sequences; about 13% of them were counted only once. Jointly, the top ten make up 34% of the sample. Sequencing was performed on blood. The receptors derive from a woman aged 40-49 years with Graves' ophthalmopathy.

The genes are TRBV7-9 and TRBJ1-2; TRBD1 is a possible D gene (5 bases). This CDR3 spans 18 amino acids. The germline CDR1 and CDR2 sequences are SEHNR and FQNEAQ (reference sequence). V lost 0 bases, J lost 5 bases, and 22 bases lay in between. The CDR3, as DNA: TGTGCCAGCAGCTTAGCTTTCGGAGGCGGGACTCGTCGTTATGGCTACACCTTC. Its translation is CASSLAFGGGTRRYGYTF.

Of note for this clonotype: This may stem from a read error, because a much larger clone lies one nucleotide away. The CDR3 bases are TGTGCCAGCAGCCAAGCGGATGAGAGTCATGAGCAGTCCTTC. This encodes CASSQADESHEQSF. J is TRBJ2-1 and V is TRBV3-1, with D unresolved. The CDR3 is made up of 14 amino acids. Germline V gene lookup returns CDR1 LGHDT and CDR2 YNNKEL (reference sequence).

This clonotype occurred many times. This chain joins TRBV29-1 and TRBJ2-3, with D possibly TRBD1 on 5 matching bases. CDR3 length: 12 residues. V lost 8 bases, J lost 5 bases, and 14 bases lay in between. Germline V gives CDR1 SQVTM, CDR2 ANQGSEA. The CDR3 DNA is TGCAGCACAGGTTCTCCCCTAGATACGCAGTATTTT. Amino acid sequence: CSTGSPLDTQYF.

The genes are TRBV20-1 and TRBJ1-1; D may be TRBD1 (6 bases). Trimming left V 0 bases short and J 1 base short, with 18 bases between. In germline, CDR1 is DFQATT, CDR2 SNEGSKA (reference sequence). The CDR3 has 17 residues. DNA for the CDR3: TGCAGTGCTAGAGATCCCTTTTATAGGACAGAGAACACTGAAGCTTTCTTT. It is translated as CSARDPFYRTENTEAFF.

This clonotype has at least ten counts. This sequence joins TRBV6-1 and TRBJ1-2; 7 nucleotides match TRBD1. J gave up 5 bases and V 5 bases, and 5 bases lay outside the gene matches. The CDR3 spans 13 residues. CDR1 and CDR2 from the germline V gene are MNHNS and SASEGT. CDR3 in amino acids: CASSLDRKYGYTF. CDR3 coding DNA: TGTGCCAGCAGTCTGGACAGGAAATATGGCTACACCTTC.

CDR3 loop: CASRQNRGGGSYNSPLHF. The CDR3 DNA sequence: TGTGCCAGCAGACAAAACCGCGGGGGGGGCTCCTATAATTCACCCCTCCACTTT. This sequence joins TRBV27 and TRBJ1-6, with D perhaps matching TRBD1 (5 bases). V was shortened by 6 bases and J by 0 bases, with 18 bases between the two germline ends. This CDR3 spans 18 amino acids. CDR1 is MNHEY and CDR2 is SMNVEV in the germline V gene (reference sequence).

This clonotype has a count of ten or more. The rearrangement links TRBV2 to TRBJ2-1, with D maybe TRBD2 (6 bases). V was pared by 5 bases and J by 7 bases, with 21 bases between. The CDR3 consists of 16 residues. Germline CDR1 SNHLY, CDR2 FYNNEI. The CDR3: CASSTGRERDPNEQFF. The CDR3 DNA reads TGTGCCAGCAGTACTGGCCGGGAGAGGGACCCTAATGAGCAGTTCTTC.

CDR3 sequence reads: CASSLRAGGNYEQYF. CDR3 bases: TGTGCCAGCAGCTTAAGGGCGGGAGGTAACTACGAGCAGTACTTC. The V and J genes are TRBV7-6 and TRBJ2-7; 8 bases match TRBD2. Per the germline V gene, CDR1 is SGHVS and CDR2 is FNYEAQ. This CDR3 is 15 amino acids long. V lost 2 bases to trimming and J lost 3 bases; unmatched junction nucleotides: 6.

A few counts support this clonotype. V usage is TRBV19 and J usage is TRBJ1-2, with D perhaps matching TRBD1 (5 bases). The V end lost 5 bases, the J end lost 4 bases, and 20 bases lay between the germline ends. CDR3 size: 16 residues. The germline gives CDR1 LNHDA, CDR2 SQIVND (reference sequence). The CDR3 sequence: CASSGPGTDIIYGYTF. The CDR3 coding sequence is TGTGCCAGTAGTGGCCCCGGGACCGACATCATCTATGGCTACACCTTC.

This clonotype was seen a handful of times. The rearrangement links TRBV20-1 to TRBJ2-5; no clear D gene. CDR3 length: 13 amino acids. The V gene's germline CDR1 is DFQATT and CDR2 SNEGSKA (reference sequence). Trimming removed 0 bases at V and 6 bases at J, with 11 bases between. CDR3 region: CSARESALQTQYF. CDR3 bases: TGCAGTGCTAGAGAAAGCGCTCTTCAGACCCAGTACTTC.

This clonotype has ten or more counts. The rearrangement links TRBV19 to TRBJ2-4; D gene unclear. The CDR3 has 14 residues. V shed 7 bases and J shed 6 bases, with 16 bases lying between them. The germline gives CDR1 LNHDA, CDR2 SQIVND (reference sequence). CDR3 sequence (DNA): TGTGCCAGTATGCCGCAGGCCAGAGGAAACATTCAGTACTTC. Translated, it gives CASMPQARGNIQYF.

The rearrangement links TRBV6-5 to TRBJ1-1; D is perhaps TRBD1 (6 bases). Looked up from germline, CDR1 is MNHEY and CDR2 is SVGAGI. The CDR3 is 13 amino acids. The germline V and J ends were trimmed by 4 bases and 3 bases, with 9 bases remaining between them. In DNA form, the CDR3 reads TGTGCCAGCAGTTCAGGGGTTCACACTGAAGCTTTCTTT. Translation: CASSSGVHTEAFF.

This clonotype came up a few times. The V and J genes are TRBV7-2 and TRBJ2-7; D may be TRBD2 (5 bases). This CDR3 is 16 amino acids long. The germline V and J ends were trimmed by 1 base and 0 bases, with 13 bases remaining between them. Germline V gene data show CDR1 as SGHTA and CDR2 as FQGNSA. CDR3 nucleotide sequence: TGTGCCAGCAGCTTAGGGAGGACCAGAAACTCCTACGAGCAGTACTTC. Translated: CASSLGRTRNSYEQYF.

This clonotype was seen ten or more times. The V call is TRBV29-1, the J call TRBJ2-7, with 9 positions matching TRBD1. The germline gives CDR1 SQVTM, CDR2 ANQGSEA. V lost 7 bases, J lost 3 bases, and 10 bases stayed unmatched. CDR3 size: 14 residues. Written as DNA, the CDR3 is TGCAGCGGTGGTCAAGGGACAGGGAACTACGAGCAGTACTTC. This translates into CSGGQGTGNYEQYF.

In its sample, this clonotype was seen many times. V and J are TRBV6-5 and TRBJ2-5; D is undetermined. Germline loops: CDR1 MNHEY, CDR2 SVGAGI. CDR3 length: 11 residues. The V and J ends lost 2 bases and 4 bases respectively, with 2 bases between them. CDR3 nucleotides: TGTGCCAGCAGTTACACAGAGACCCAGTACTTC. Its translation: CASSYTETQYF.

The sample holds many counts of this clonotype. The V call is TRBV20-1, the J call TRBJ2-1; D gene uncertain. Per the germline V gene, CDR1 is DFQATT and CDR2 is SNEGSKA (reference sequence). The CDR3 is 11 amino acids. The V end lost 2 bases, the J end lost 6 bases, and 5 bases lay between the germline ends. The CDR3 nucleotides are TGCAGTGCTAGATTTGGCAATGAGCAGTTCTTC. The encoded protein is CSARFGNEQFF.

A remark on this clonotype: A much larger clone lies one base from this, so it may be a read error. CDR3: CASSLEGQNPPLHF. The CDR3 region has the DNA TGCGCCAGCAGCTTGGAAGGACAGAATCCACCCCTCCACTTT. The genes are TRBV5-1 and TRBJ1-6, with D perhaps matching TRBD1 (6 bases). The CDR3 is 14 amino acids. The V and J ends lost 0 bases and 11 bases respectively, with 12 bases between them. CDR1 and CDR2 from the germline V gene are SGHRS and YFSETQ.

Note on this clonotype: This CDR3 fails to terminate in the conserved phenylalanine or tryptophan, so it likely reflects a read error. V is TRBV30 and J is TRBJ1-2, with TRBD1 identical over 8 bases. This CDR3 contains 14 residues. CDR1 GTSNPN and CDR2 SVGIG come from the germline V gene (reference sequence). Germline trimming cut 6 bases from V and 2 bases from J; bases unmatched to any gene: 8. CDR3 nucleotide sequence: TGTGCCTGCCCTGGACAGGGCTTCAACTATGGCTACACCCTC. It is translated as CACPGQGFNYGYTL.

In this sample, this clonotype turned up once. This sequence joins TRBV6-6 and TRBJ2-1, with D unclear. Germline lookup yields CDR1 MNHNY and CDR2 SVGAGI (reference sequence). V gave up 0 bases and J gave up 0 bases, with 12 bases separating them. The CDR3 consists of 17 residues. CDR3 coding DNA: TGTGCCAGCAGTTACTCACAATCCCATCCCTCCTACAATGAGCAGTTCTTC. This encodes CASSYSQSHPSYNEQFF.

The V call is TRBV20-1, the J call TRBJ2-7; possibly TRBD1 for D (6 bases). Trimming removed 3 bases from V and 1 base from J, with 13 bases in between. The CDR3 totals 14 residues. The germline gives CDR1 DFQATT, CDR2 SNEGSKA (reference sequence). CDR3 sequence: CSASDYRESYEQYF. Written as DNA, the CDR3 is TGCAGTGCTAGTGACTACAGGGAGTCCTACGAGCAGTACTTC.